This T cell receptor beta chain was sequenced during a study of cytomegalovirus exposure and HLA in healthy donors. V was pared by 3 bases and J by 2 bases, with 6 bases of the junction left unmatched. There are 15 residues in the CDR3. Germline V gene data show CDR1 as SGHRS and CDR2 as YFSETQ. The PCR made use of 60 Vbeta and 13 Jbeta primers. Sequenced by immunoSEQ multiplex PCR; TCRdb stores in-frame clones only, minus some. The data contain about 190,000 clones, 65% to 85% of them seen just once; the ten biggest clones take up less than 2.5%. The V gene is TRBV5-1, the J gene TRBJ2-7; 9 bases are shared with TRBD1. The specimen sequenced was PBMCs. The receptor's source is a male donor in good health and CMV-seronegative. For the CDR3, the DNA is TGCGCCAGCAGCTACTGGACAGGGGCTACCTACGAGCAGTACTTC. It codes for CASSYWTGATYEQYF.